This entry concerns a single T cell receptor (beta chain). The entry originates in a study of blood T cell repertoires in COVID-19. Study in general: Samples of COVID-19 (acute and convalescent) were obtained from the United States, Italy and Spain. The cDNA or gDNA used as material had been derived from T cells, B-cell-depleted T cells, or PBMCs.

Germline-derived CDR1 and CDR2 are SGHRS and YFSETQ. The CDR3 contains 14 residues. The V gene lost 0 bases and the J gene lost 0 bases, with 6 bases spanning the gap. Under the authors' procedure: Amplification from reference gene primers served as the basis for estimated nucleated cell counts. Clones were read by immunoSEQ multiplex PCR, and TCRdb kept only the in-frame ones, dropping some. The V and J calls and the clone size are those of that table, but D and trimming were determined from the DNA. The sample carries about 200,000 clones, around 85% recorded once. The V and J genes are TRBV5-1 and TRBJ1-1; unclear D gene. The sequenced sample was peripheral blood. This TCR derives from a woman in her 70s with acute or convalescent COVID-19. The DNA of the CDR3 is TGCGCCAGCAGCTTGGAGCACCTGAACACTGAAGCTTTCTTT. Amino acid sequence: CASSLEHLNTEAFF.